This T cell receptor beta chain was recovered during a study of metastatic and nonmetastatic thyroid tumors. Study-wide results and limits: According to reports, the diversity of TCR beta was significantly higher in malignant thyroid tumors than in benign nodules, and this held in both blood and tumor samples.

None of the patients had undergone any treatment ahead of thyroid surgery. TCRdb re-analyzed the PCR reads through MiXCR. The sample lists roughly 7,000 clones, over 2.5% occurring once. Between the trimmed V and J ends, which lost 3 bases and 9 bases, there was a span of 19 bases. CDR3 size: 15 residues. Germline-derived CDR1 and CDR2 are MNHEY and SMNVEV (reference sequence). This clone is classed as medium-sized. Its matching antigen is unknown. This TCR derives from a female donor with papillary thyroid cancer or a benign thyroid nodule (not recorded which). Some clones in this sample may be carry-over from other donors' samples. The chain combines TRBV27 with TRBJ2-3, with no clear D. Sequencing input: tumor tissue. DNA of the CDR3: TGTGCCAGCAGTTTCTCACCTTACTCGCGGAAAACGCAGTATTTT. Its translation: CASSFSPYSRKTQYF.